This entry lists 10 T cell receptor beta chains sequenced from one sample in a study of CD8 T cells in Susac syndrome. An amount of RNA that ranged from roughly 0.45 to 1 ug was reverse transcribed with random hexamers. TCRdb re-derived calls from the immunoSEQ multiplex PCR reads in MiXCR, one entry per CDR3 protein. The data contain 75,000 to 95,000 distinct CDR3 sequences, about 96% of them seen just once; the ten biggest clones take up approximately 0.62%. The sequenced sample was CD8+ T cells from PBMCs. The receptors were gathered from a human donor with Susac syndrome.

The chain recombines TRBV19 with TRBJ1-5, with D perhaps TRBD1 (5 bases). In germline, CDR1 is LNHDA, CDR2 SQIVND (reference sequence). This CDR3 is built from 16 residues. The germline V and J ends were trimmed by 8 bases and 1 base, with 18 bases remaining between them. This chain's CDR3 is CASQHRAGMSNQPQHF. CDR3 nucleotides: TGTGCCAGTCAGCACCGCGCAGGGATGAGCAATCAGCCCCAGCATTTT.

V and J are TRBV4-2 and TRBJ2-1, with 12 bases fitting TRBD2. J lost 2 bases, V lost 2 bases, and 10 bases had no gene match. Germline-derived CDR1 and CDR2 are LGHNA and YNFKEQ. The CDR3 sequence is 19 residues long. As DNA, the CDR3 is TGTGCCAGCAGCCAAACGCTAGCGGGGGGGGTTTCCCCCTACAATGAGCAGTTCTTC. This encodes CASSQTLAGGVSPYNEQFF.

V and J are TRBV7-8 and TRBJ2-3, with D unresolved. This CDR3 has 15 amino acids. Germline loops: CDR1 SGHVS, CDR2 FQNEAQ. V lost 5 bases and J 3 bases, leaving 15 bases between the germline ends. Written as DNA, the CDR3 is TGTGCCAGCAGCCACCGGGCCCAGAGGACAGATACGCAGTATTTT. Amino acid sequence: CASSHRAQRTDTQYF. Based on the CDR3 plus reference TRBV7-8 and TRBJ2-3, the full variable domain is GAGVSQSPRYKVAKRGQDVALRCDPISGHVSLFWYQQALGQGPEFLTYFQNEAQLDKSGLPSDRFFAERPEGSVSTLKIQRTQQEDSAVYLCASSHRAQRTDTQYFGPGTRLTVL.

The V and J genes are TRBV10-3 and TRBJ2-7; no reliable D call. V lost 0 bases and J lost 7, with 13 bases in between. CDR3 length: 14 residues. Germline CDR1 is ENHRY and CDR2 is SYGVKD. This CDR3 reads CAISESKGFWEQYF. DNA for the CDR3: TGTGCCATCAGTGAGTCGAAGGGTTTTTGGGAGCAGTACTTC.

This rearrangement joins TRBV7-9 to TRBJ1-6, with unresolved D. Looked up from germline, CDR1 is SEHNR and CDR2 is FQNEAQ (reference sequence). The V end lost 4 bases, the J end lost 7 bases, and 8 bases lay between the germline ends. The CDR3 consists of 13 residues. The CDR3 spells CASSSQRNSPLHF. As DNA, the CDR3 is TGTGCCAGCAGCTCCCAACGGAATTCACCCCTCCACTTT.

For the CDR3, the DNA is TGTGCCAGCAGCTTGCGGTGGAGACAGCCCCAGCATTTT. It codes for CASSLRWRQPQHF. V and J are TRBV5-8 and TRBJ1-5; D is unclear. The length of the CDR3 is 13 residues. The germline CDR1 and CDR2 sequences are SGHTS and YDEGEE. Trimming removed 1 base at V and 7 bases at J, with 9 bases between.

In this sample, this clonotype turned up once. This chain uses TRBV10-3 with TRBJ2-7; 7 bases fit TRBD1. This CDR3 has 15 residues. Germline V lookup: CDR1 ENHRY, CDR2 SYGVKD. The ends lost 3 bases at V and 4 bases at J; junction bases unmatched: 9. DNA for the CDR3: TGTGCCATCAGTGATCGGGGCAGGGGGTCGTACGAGCAGTACTTC. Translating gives CAISDRGRGSYEQYF.

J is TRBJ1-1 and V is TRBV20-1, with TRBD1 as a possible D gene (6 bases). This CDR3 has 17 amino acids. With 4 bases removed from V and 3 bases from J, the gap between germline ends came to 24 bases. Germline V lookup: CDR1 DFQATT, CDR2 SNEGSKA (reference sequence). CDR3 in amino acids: CSAKLIPGQDAYTEAFF. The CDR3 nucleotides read TGCAGTGCTAAACTTATCCCGGGACAAGACGCGTACACTGAAGCTTTCTTT.

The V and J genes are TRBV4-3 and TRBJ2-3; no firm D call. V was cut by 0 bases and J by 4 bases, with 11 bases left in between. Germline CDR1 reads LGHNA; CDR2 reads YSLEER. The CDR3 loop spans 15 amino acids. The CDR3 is CASSQDRSAADTQYF. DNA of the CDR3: TGCGCCAGCAGCCAAGACCGGTCCGCGGCAGATACGCAGTATTTT.

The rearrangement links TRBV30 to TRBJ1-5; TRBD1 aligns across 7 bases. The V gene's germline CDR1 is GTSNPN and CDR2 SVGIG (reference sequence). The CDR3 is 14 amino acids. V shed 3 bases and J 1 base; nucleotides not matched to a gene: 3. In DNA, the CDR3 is TGTGCCTGGAGGGGACAGACGAGCAATCAGCCCCAGCATTTT. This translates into CAWRGQTSNQPQHF.